These 18 T cell receptor beta chains were all obtained from the same sample, sequenced in a study of blood T cell repertoires in COVID-19. The repertoire was sequenced with immunoSEQ multiplex PCR; TCRdb's copy has only in-frame clones and lacks some. The data show 250,000 or so clones, approximately 84% seen once. Sequenced sample: PBMCs or T cells enriched from blood (not recorded which). These receptors were obtained from a man aged 50 or older who had recovered from COVID-19.

The rearrangement joins TRBV5-4 to TRBJ2-7, with TRBD1 identical over 11 bases. The CDR3 sequence is 14 residues long. V shed 2 bases, J shed 5 bases, and the junction held 3 bases outside the gene matches. The V gene's germline CDR1 is SGHNT and CDR2 YYREEE (reference sequence). CDR3 in DNA: TGTGCCAGCAGCTTAGGACAGGGGGCTAACGAGCAGTACTTC. It yields the protein CASSLGQGANEQYF.

The chain links TRBV6-5 to TRBJ2-2, with 9 positions matching TRBD1. Germline values: CDR1 MNHEY, CDR2 SVGAGI. The CDR3 has 15 residues. J lost 6 bases, V lost 5 bases, and 7 bases had no gene match. The CDR3 DNA reads TGTGCCAGCAGTCGGGACAGGGTCGGATCCGGGGAGCTGTTTTTT. It translates to CASSRDRVGSGELFF.

The chain recombines TRBV15 with TRBJ2-7; a weak D match, TRBD2 (7 bases). From germline, CDR1 is LNHNV and CDR2 YYDKDF (reference sequence). The ends were cut back, 0 bases at V and 0 bases at J, with 21 bases in the middle. The CDR3 sequence is 19 residues long. CDR3 in amino acids: CATSRDGASGGQSSYEQYF. CDR3 DNA sequence: TGTGCCACCAGCAGAGATGGGGCCTCGGGGGGCCAAAGCTCCTACGAGCAGTACTTC.

This clone was found once. V gene TRBV29-1 combines with J gene TRBJ1-1; tentatively, D is TRBD1 (5 bases). Trimming took off 4 bases at V and 8 bases at J, with 23 bases between the two ends. The CDR3 sequence is 15 residues long. CDR1 and CDR2 (germline): SQVTM, ANQGSEA. The CDR3 nucleotides are TGCAGCGTTGCGGGGGGAGGGCCGAACCCAATAGAAGCTTTCTTT. Its protein is CSVAGGGPNPIEAFF.

V usage is TRBV29-1 and J usage is TRBJ2-7; TRBD1 agrees at 11 bases. V dropped 7 bases and J dropped 9; count of bases not matched to a gene: 14. The CDR3 totals 14 residues. Looked up from germline, CDR1 is SQVTM and CDR2 is ANQGSEA. This chain's CDR3 is CSARQGQGEFGQYF. CDR3 DNA: TGCAGCGCCCGACAGGGACAGGGGGAATTCGGGCAGTACTTC.

The CDR3 coding sequence is TGTGCCAGCAGCTTATCAACAGGTTACGAGCAGTACTTC. Translating it yields CASSLSTGYEQYF. The V call is TRBV7-9, the J call TRBJ2-7, with a tentative D call TRBD1 (5 bases). The CDR3 contains 13 residues. The V gene lost 2 bases and the J gene lost 4 bases, with 9 bases spanning the gap. Germline-derived CDR1 and CDR2 are SEHNR and FQNEAQ (reference sequence).

The chain has TRBV24-1 and TRBJ1-5; 8 bases are a match to TRBD1. V lost 6 bases, J lost 9 bases, and 3 bases stayed unmatched. This CDR3 has 12 amino acids. The germline gives CDR1 KGHDR, CDR2 SFDVKD. CDR3 sequence reads: CATSQGARPQHF. Written as DNA, the CDR3 is TGTGCCACCAGTCAGGGGGCCCGGCCCCAGCATTTT.

A few counts support this clone. CDR3: CASSRGTGSYEQFF. The CDR3 bases are TGTGCCAGCAGCAGGGGGACAGGTAGCTATGAGCAGTTCTTC. The chain joins TRBV5-6 to TRBJ2-1; 8 bases are shared with TRBD1. This CDR3 region has 14 residues. Germline values: CDR1 SGHDT, CDR2 YYEEEE. The J segment lost 8 bases and the V segment lost 4 bases, leaving 8 bases of the junction unmatched.

The rearrangement uses TRBV7-3 and TRBJ2-2, with 10 bases matching TRBD2. CDR1 and CDR2 from the germline V gene are SGHTA and FQGTGA. With V trimmed by 3 bases and J by 7 bases, 11 bases remained unmatched. This CDR3 comprises 17 residues. The CDR3 DNA sequence: TGTGCCAGCAGCTTGTACCGAGCGGGAGGGCCGATCGGGGAGCTGTTTTTT. It translates to CASSLYRAGGPIGELFF.

CDR3 sequence: CASSLLAPGHPDSGNTIYF. The DNA of the CDR3 is TGTGCCAGCAGCTTGTTAGCTCCGGGACACCCCGACTCTGGAAACACCATATATTTT. This rearrangement joins TRBV5-6 to TRBJ1-3, with a tentative D call TRBD1 (6 bases). V gave up 1 base and J gave up 0 bases, with 20 bases separating them. This CDR3 has 19 residues. The V gene's germline CDR1 is SGHDT and CDR2 YYEEEE.

The J gene is TRBJ2-3, the V gene TRBV3-1 (or the pseudogene TRBV3-2); 14 nucleotides align to TRBD2. V was pared by 6 bases and J by 11 bases, with 7 bases of the junction left unmatched. Germline V gives CDR1 LGHDT, CDR2 YNNKEL (reference sequence). This CDR3 is 14 amino acids long. This CDR3 is CASRGTSGGPVQYF. As DNA, the CDR3 is TGTGCCAGCAGGGGGACTAGCGGGGGCCCGGTGCAGTATTTT.

About this clone itself: At the DNA level, this CDR3 is encoded by other sequences in the same sample as well. V usage is TRBV27 and J usage is TRBJ1-1; 8 bases are a match to TRBD1. Germline-derived CDR1 and CDR2 are MNHEY and SMNVEV (reference sequence). This CDR3 region has 12 residues. V lost 7 bases to trimming and J lost 4 bases; unmatched junction nucleotides: 2. This chain's CDR3 is CASTDRGTEAFF. CDR3 DNA: TGTGCCAGCACAGACAGGGGCACTGAAGCTTTCTTT.

In its sample, this clone was seen a few times. The rearrangement joins TRBV19 to TRBJ1-2; TRBD1 matches at 7 bases. CDR3 size: 14 residues. CDR1 and CDR2 (germline): LNHDA, SQIVND (reference sequence). Unmatched junction bases numbered 6, after V lost 6 bases and J lost 2 bases. The CDR3 sequence: CASRQPGQNYGYTF. DNA of the CDR3: TGTGCCAGTAGACAACCGGGACAGAACTATGGCTACACCTTC.

This chain connects TRBV9 to TRBJ1-4; possibly TRBD1 for D (5 bases). Per the germline V gene, CDR1 is SGDLS and CDR2 is YYNGEE. The V and J ends lost 0 bases and 7 bases respectively, with 10 bases between them. This CDR3 has 14 residues. CDR3 bases: TGTGCCAGCAGCGTAGCCGGGCAGGGTGAAAAACTGTTTTTT. It codes for CASSVAGQGEKLFF.

DNA for the CDR3: TGTGCCAGTACTCTAGGGGGACAGGGCTCTAACTATGGCTACACCTTC. It codes for CASTLGGQGSNYGYTF. This chain links TRBV19 with TRBJ1-2; 9 bases fit TRBD1. V shed 7 bases, J shed 0 bases, and the junction held 9 bases outside the gene matches. This CDR3 region has 16 residues. Germline loops: CDR1 LNHDA, CDR2 SQIVND (reference sequence).

The chain couples TRBV23-1 to TRBJ2-1; 10 positions match TRBD1. TRBV23-1 is an ORF for which the function is uncertain. The CDR3 has 16 amino acids. Losses at the gene ends were 0 bases for V and 3 bases for J; bases not matched to a gene: 2. The CDR3 is CASSQSRDRGYNEQFF. The DNA of the CDR3 is TGCGCCAGCAGTCAATCGCGGGACAGGGGCTACAATGAGCAGTTCTTC.

The chain employs TRBV30 and TRBJ1-6, with 11 bases that match TRBD1. The CDR3 sequence is 15 residues long. J gave up 9 bases and V 0 bases, and 4 bases lay outside the gene matches. The germline V gene encodes CDR1 GTSNPN and CDR2 SVGIG (reference sequence). CDR3 sequence: CAWSVGQGASSPLHF. The CDR3 DNA reads TGTGCCTGGAGTGTCGGACAGGGGGCGAGTTCACCCCTCCACTTT. The whole variable domain, remainder taken from reference TRBV30 and TRBJ1-6, is SQTIHQWPATLVQPVGSPLSLECTVEGTSNPNLYWYRQAAGRGLQLLFYSVGIGQISSEVPQNLSASRPQDRQFILSSKKLLLSDSGFYLCAWSVGQGASSPLHFGNGTRLTVT.

This clone is a singleton in its sample. The gene calls are TRBV7-2 and TRBJ2-5; D ambiguous. CDR1 SGHTA and CDR2 FQGNSA come from the germline V gene. Trimming pared 0 bases from V and 4 bases from J, leaving 12 bases between. This CDR3 contains 15 residues. This CDR3 is CASSLASTALETQYF. The CDR3 coding sequence is TGTGCCAGCAGCTTAGCATCAACAGCTTTAGAGACCCAGTACTTC. Based on the CDR3 plus reference TRBV7-2 and TRBJ2-5, the full variable domain is GAGVSQSPSNKVTEKGKDVELRCDPISGHTALYWYRQSLGQGLEFLIYFQGNSAPDKSGLPSDRFSAERTGGSVSTLTIQRTQQEDSAVYLCASSLASTALETQYFGPGTRLLVL.